This entry lists 30 T cell receptor beta chains sequenced from one sample in a study of memory CD4+ T cells and cytomegalovirus serostatus. The sort gate was single viable CD3+CD4+CD8-CD45RO+ cells for memory CD4+ T cells. Generated by immunoSEQ multiplex PCR, the TCRdb table keeps only in-frame clones and is missing some. The sample lists about 100,000 clones; about 80% were seen once. The sequencing input was memory CD4+ T cells from blood. The receptors stem from an adult in good health and CMV-seropositive.

The rearrangement uses TRBV9 and TRBJ2-7; perhaps TRBD2 as D (6 bases). V lost 2 bases to trimming and J lost 3 bases, with 12 bases between them. This CDR3 region has 14 residues. Germline CDR1 and CDR2: SGDLS and YYNGEE. For the CDR3, the DNA is TGTGCCAGCAGCGTTAGCGGAGCAAGCTACGAGCAGTACTTC. This translates into CASSVSGASYEQYF.

This clone appeared a single time. This chain connects TRBV6-1 to TRBJ2-1; 11 positions agree with TRBD1. This CDR3 comprises 15 residues. CDR1 and CDR2 (germline): MNHNS, SASEGT. V was clipped by 4 bases and J by 7 bases; unmatched bases: 6. In DNA, the CDR3 is TGTGCCAGCAGTGCCGGACAGGGGGCGAGGAATGAGCAGTTCTTC. Its translation: CASSAGQGARNEQFF.

On this clone itself: A read error may produce the germline difference seen at one junction end. The V call is TRBV27, the J call TRBJ2-7; weak D call: TRBD2 (6 bases). This CDR3 region has 15 residues. The germline V gene has CDR1 MNHEY and CDR2 SMNVEV (reference sequence). The CDR3 loop is CASSRSGRGSSEQYF. CDR3 in DNA: TGTGCCAGCAGCCGTAGTGGGCGGGGCTCCTCCGAGCAGTACTTC.

This chain connects TRBV7-9 to TRBJ2-1; 11 nucleotides agree with TRBD2. Germline CDR1 is SEHNR and CDR2 is FQNEAQ (reference sequence). This CDR3 comprises 15 residues. V gave up 5 bases and J gave up 8 bases; unmatched junction bases: 8. CDR3 sequence: CASSAGLAEADEQFF. For the CDR3, the DNA is TGTGCCAGCAGCGCGGGACTAGCGGAGGCCGATGAGCAGTTCTTC.

In this sample, this clone turned up a few times. The chain employs TRBV2 and TRBJ2-7; TRBD1 agrees at 7 bases. Trimming removed 8 bases from V and 6 bases from J; junction bases left unmatched: 7. Germline V lookup: CDR1 SNHLY, CDR2 FYNNEI. The CDR3 runs to 12 residues. The CDR3 loop reads CASRTGPSEQYF. In DNA form, the CDR3 reads TGTGCCAGCCGGACAGGACCGTCCGAGCAGTACTTC.

The rearrangement links TRBV7-2 to TRBJ1-2, with TRBD1 as a possible D gene (5 bases). The CDR3 loop spans 14 amino acids. The V gene lost 3 bases and the J gene lost 5 bases, with 13 bases spanning the gap. Germline V CDR1 and CDR2: SGHTA, FQGNSA. The CDR3 bases are TGTGCCAGCAGCTTGGGGGACGGGAGATATGGCTACACCTTC. Its protein is CASSLGDGRYGYTF.

The J gene is TRBJ2-1, the V gene TRBV28, with a weak D call TRBD2 (6 bases). The V end was cut by 3 bases, the J end by 0 bases, with 9 bases between. This CDR3 region has 15 residues. The germline gives CDR1 MDHEN, CDR2 SYDVKM. CDR3 bases: TGTGCCAGCAGTTTTGGAGGGAACTCCTACAATGAGCAGTTCTTC. Translating gives CASSFGGNSYNEQFF.

The chain joins TRBV7-2 to TRBJ1-5; D perhaps matches TRBD1 (5 bases). The CDR3 is 13 amino acids. The germline V and J ends were trimmed by 3 bases and 7 bases, with 10 bases remaining between them. Germline assignment: CDR1 SGHTA and CDR2 FQGNSA. In DNA form, the CDR3 reads TGTGCCAGCAGCTTGGGGGGGAGCCAGCCCCAGCATTTT. This encodes CASSLGGSQPQHF.

The rearrangement joins TRBV6-1 to TRBJ1-3; weak D call: TRBD1 (6 bases). The CDR3 totals 16 residues. Trimming removed 3 bases at V and 2 bases at J, with 14 bases between. Germline assignment: CDR1 MNHNS and CDR2 SASEGT. The CDR3 sequence: CASSESTGATGNTIYF. Here the CDR3 DNA reads TGTGCCAGCAGTGAGTCGACAGGAGCAACTGGAAACACCATATATTTT.

The V call is TRBV19, the J call TRBJ1-1; D may be TRBD1 (5 bases). The ends were cut back, 5 bases at V and 4 bases at J, with 11 bases in the middle. Looked up from germline, CDR1 is LNHDA and CDR2 is SQIVND (reference sequence). The CDR3 runs to 13 residues. DNA of the CDR3: TGTGCCAGTAGTTTGAGGGACGGCACTGAAGCTTTCTTT. Amino acids: CASSLRDGTEAFF.

In this sample, this clone turned up once. The genes are TRBV30 and TRBJ2-7, with 7 bases aligning to TRBD1. CDR1 is GTSNPN and CDR2 is SVGIG in the germline V gene (reference sequence). This CDR3 has 13 residues. J lost 0 bases, V lost 2 bases, and 1 base had no gene match. The CDR3 sequence: CAWSWDSSYEQYF. The CDR3 nucleotides are TGTGCCTGGAGTTGGGACAGCTCCTACGAGCAGTACTTC.

The V call is TRBV7-9, the J call TRBJ1-2; tentative D call: TRBD1 (6 bases). The CDR3 runs 13 residues. Trimming took off 11 bases at V and 6 bases at J, with 19 bases between the two ends. From germline, CDR1 is SEHNR and CDR2 FQNEAQ (reference sequence). CDR3 in DNA: TGTGCCGGGGGCGGGGGCAGGGCGGATGGCTACACCTTC. Protein: CAGGGGRADGYTF. Looking up the rest from reference TRBV7-9 and TRBJ1-2 gives the full variable domain: DTGVSQNPRHKITKRGQNVTFRCDPISEHNRLYWYRQTLGQGPEFLTYFQNEAQLEKSRLLSDRFSAERPKGSFSTLEIQRTEQGDSAMYLCAGGGGRADGYTFGSGTRLTVV.

J is TRBJ1-1 and V is TRBV11-2; no reliable D call. From germline, CDR1 is SGHAT and CDR2 FQNNGV. Trimming stripped 1 base from V and 10 bases from J, with 10 bases between. The CDR3 is 12 residues long. The chain's CDR3 is CASSLASTGAFF. In DNA, the CDR3 is TGTGCCAGCAGCTTAGCGAGTACCGGAGCTTTCTTT.

This chain links TRBV19 with TRBJ2-4, with D possibly matching TRBD1 (5 bases). This CDR3 spans 16 amino acids. The germline V and J ends were trimmed by 3 bases and 1 base, with 13 bases remaining between them. Germline V CDR1 and CDR2: LNHDA, SQIVND (reference sequence). The CDR3 sequence: CASSMGGADAKNIQYF. DNA of the CDR3: TGTGCCAGTAGTATGGGTGGGGCTGATGCCAAAAACATTCAGTACTTC.

Only one count was recorded for this clone. This chain joins TRBV19 and TRBJ2-3; no clear D gene. V lost 4 bases, J lost 1 base, and 12 bases lay in between. Per the germline V gene, CDR1 is LNHDA and CDR2 is SQIVND (reference sequence). The CDR3 sequence is 15 residues long. The CDR3 here is CASSTGFQGTDTQYF. The DNA for the CDR3 is TGTGCCAGTAGTACTGGGTTCCAGGGCACAGATACGCAGTATTTT.

The chain is built from TRBV7-6 and TRBJ2-1, with D perhaps matching TRBD1 (6 bases). Germline lookup yields CDR1 SGHVS and CDR2 FNYEAQ. The CDR3 consists of 16 residues. Between the trimmed V and J ends, which lost 5 bases and 7 bases, there was a span of 21 bases. DNA of the CDR3: TGTGCCAGCAGCCTCCTGGGGGCTTTACCCCAAAATGAGCAGTTCTTC. It translates to CASSLLGALPQNEQFF.

This chain connects TRBV30 to TRBJ1-2; D uncertain. This CDR3 is built from 14 residues. Per the germline V gene, CDR1 is GTSNPN and CDR2 is SVGIG (reference sequence). Trimming pared 1 base from V and 1 base from J, leaving 10 bases between. The CDR3 region is CAWSANRGNYGYTF. CDR3 sequence (DNA): TGTGCCTGGAGTGCCAACCGGGGTAACTATGGCTACACCTTC.

This chain uses TRBV2 with TRBJ1-5; D possibly corresponds to TRBD1 (6 bases). This CDR3 comprises 15 residues. V was pared by 3 bases and J by 3 bases, with 12 bases between. Germline V CDR1 and CDR2: SNHLY, FYNNEI. CDR3 loop: CASSEIQGTNQPQHF. For the CDR3, the DNA is TGTGCCAGCAGTGAGATCCAGGGGACCAATCAGCCCCAGCATTTT.

The CDR3 here is CASSQDHGPRSDTQYF. In DNA, the CDR3 is TGCGCCAGCAGCCAAGATCATGGGCCTAGGTCAGATACGCAGTATTTT. The chain carries TRBV4-3 and TRBJ2-3; D call uncertain. Trimming shortened V by 0 bases and J by 4 bases, and 14 bases separated the two germline ends. Germline V CDR1 and CDR2: LGHNA, YSLEER. The CDR3 sequence is 16 residues long.

This clone has more than one count but fewer than ten. Other DNA sequences in the same sample also yield this CDR3. The chain couples TRBV18 to TRBJ1-1, with a possible D match to TRBD1 (5 bases). V was clipped by 3 bases and J by 1 base, with 9 bases between them. The CDR3 is 14 amino acids. Germline loops: CDR1 KGHSH, CDR2 LQKENI. DNA of the CDR3: TGTGCCAGCTCACCCGCCACAGGGAACACTGAAGCTTTCTTT. It encodes CASSPATGNTEAFF.

The rearrangement joins TRBV13 to TRBJ1-3; the match to TRBD1 covers 8 bases. The junction had 7 bases not matched to a gene; V was cut back by 5 bases and J by 4 bases. CDR3 length: 15 amino acids. CDR1 is PRHDT and CDR2 is FYEKMQ in the germline V gene (reference sequence). The chain's CDR3 is CASSPGQGFGNTIYF. CDR3 coding DNA: TGTGCCAGCAGCCCAGGACAGGGATTCGGAAACACCATATATTTT.

The V and J genes are TRBV4-1 and TRBJ2-6, with 8 bases lining up with TRBD1. The V gene end was trimmed by 3 bases and the J gene end by 13 bases; junction bases not matched to a gene: 26. CDR3 length equals 20 residues. The germline V gene encodes CDR1 MGHRA and CDR2 YSYEKL. In nucleotides, the CDR3 is TGCGCCAGCAGCCAGACCGCCCGGGACAGGAAAATCCTGGGGCGTGGGGTCCTGACTTTC. Translated: CASSQTARDRKILGRGVLTF.

This clone was seen once. The chain links TRBV9 to TRBJ2-5, with 7 bases fitting TRBD2. Germline V gene lookup returns CDR1 SGDLS and CDR2 YYNGEE. The CDR3 length is 14 residues. Unmatched junction bases numbered 2, after V lost 0 bases and J lost 3 bases. CDR3 region: CASSVAGGEETQYF. DNA for the CDR3: TGTGCCAGCAGCGTAGCGGGGGGAGAAGAGACCCAGTACTTC.

The V call is TRBV4-2, the J call TRBJ2-5; no clear D gene. V shed 0 bases and J shed 3 bases, with 11 bases lying between them. Germline loops: CDR1 LGHNA, CDR2 YNFKEQ. The CDR3 has 15 amino acids. The CDR3 sequence: CASSQELRTKETQYF. CDR3 coding DNA: TGTGCCAGCAGCCAAGAGCTCCGAACTAAAGAGACCCAGTACTTC.

The sample holds a few counts of this clone. The rearrangement uses TRBV29-1 and TRBJ2-3; D gene uncertain. The CDR3 consists of 14 residues. Trimming took 4 bases from V and 1 from J, leaving 12 bases between them. Germline CDR1 SQVTM, CDR2 ANQGSEA. CDR3 sequence (DNA): TGCAGCGTTGCCCAGGCAACGCGCACAGATACGCAGTATTTT. Its protein product is CSVAQATRTDTQYF.

The chain recombines TRBV10-3 with TRBJ2-2, with D unclear. The V end was cut by 9 bases, the J end by 5 bases, with 22 bases between. Germline V lookup: CDR1 ENHRY, CDR2 SYGVKD. The CDR3 length is 16 residues. CDR3 protein: CAMRDGARSMTGELFF. The DNA of the CDR3 is TGTGCCATGAGAGATGGCGCCAGGTCAATGACCGGGGAGCTGTTTTTT.

The V call is TRBV27, the J call TRBJ2-4; D uncertain. The V and J ends lost 0 bases and 0 bases respectively, with 6 bases between them. Germline V gene sequence: CDR1 MNHEY, CDR2 SMNVEV (reference sequence). The CDR3 loop spans 15 amino acids. The CDR3 bases are TGTGCCAGCAGTTTATCGTGGCTAGCCAAAAACATTCAGTACTTC. Residues: CASSLSWLAKNIQYF.

The chain employs TRBV4-2 and TRBJ2-7; no reliable D call. Trimming removed 0 bases from V and 1 base from J, with 7 bases in between. This CDR3 region has 14 residues. Looked up from germline, CDR1 is LGHNA and CDR2 is YNFKEQ. The CDR3 DNA sequence: TGTGCCAGCAGCCAAGATAGGTTGTCCTACGAGCAGTACTTC. Its protein is CASSQDRLSYEQYF.

The chain links TRBV18 to TRBJ2-3, with 7 bases aligning to TRBD2. There are 15 residues in the CDR3. J gave up 1 base and V 6 bases, and 7 bases lay outside the gene matches. CDR1 and CDR2 (germline): KGHSH, LQKENI. CDR3 region: CASSPTSDRTDTQYF. In DNA form, the CDR3 reads TGTGCCAGCTCGCCTACTAGCGACCGCACAGATACGCAGTATTTT.

This clone was counted a single time. V gene TRBV28 combines with J gene TRBJ1-4, with no clear D. The CDR3 is 14 residues long. V dropped 6 bases and J dropped 2 bases, with 10 bases sitting between them. Germline CDR1 MDHEN, CDR2 SYDVKM. The CDR3 DNA reads TGTGCCAGCAGCCTACACACCACTAATGAAAAACTGTTTTTT. It encodes CASSLHTTNEKLFF.